Below, one TCR beta chain is given with its context. Sequencing used immunoSEQ multiplex PCR; TCRdb keeps in-frame clones, though not all of them. The sample holds about 380,000 clones; around 96% are singletons and the top ten take around 0.32%. There are 13 residues in the CDR3. Per the germline V gene, CDR1 is SGHNT and CDR2 is YENEEA. Trimming took 3 bases from V and 5 from J; bases not matched to a gene: 3. The data were obtained in a study of shared clonotypes between healthy human individuals. The gene calls are TRBV11-3 and TRBJ2-5, with TRBD2 identical over 7 bases. Sequences were obtained from memory CD8+ T cells sorted from blood. Indicated subset: CD45RO+ cells pooled with CCR7-negative TemRA cells. This sequence originates from a man aged 25 to 40 in good health. CDR3 DNA: TGTGCCAGCAGCTTGACTAGCATCGAGACCCAGTACTTC. It yields the protein CASSLTSIETQYF.